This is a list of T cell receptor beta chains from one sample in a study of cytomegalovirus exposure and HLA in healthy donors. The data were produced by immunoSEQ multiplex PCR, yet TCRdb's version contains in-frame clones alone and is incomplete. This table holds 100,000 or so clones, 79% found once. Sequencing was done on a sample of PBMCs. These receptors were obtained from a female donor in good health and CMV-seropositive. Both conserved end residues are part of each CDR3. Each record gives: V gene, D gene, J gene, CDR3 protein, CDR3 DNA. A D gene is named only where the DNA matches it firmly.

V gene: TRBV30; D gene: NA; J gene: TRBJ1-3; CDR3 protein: CAWSVTGSSGNTIYF; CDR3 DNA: TGTGCCTGGAGTGTAACGGGAAGCTCTGGAAACACCATATATTTT
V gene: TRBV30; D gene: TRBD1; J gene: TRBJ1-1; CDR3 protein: CARRDRGRKTEAFF; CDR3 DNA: TGTGCCCGACGAGACAGGGGGCGCAAGACTGAAGCTTTCTTT
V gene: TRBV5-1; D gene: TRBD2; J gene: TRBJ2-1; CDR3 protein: CASSLGAGGRTSAIDEQFF; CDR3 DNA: TGCGCCAGCAGCTTGGGGGCAGGGGGTCGGACTAGCGCCATCGATGAGCAGTTCTTC
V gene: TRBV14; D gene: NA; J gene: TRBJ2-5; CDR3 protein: CASSQRPGETQYF; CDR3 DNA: TGTGCCAGCAGCCAACGACCGGGAGAGACCCAGTACTTC
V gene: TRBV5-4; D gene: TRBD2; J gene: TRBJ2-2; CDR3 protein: CASSSGTSGTGELFF; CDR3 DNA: TGTGCCAGCAGCTCCGGGACTAGCGGCACCGGGGAGCTGTTTTTT
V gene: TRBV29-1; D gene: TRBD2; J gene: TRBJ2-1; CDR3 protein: CSARASGGSGEQFF; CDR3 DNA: TGCAGCGCCCGGGCTAGCGGGGGGTCCGGTGAGCAGTTCTTC
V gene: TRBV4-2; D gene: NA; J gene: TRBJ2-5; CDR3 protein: CASSQVVAQGIAETQYF; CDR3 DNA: TGTGCCAGCAGCCAAGTGGTTGCGCAGGGGATCGCAGAGACCCAGTACTTC
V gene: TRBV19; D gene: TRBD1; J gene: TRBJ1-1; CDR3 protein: CASRDRENTEAFF; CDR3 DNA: TGTGCCAGCAGGGACAGGGAAAACACTGAAGCTTTCTTT
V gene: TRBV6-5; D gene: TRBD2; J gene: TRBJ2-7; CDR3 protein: CASSPRLAGGYEQYF; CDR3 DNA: TGTGCCAGCAGTCCGCGACTAGCGGGGGGCTACGAGCAGTACTTC
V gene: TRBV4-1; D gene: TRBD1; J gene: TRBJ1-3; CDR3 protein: CASSHDRAGNTMYF; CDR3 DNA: TGTGCCAGCAGCCACGACAGGGCCGGAAACACCATGTATTTT
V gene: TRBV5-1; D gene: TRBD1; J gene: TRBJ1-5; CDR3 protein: CASSSAGTDNQPQHF; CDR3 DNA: TGCGCCAGCAGCTCCGCCGGGACAGACAATCAGCCCCAGCATTTT
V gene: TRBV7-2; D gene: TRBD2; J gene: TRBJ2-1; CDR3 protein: CASSAAGLAGINEQFF; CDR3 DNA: TGTGCCAGCAGCGCCGCGGGACTAGCGGGGATTAATGAGCAGTTCTTC
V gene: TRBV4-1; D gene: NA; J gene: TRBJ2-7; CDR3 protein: CASSQIWGWYEQYF; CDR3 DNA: TGCGCCAGCAGCCAGATCTGGGGCTGGTACGAGCAGTACTTC
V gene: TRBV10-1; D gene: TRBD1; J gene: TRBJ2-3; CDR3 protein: CASSESMGTGSPDWQYF; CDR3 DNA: TGCGCCAGCAGTGAGTCGATGGGGACAGGCTCCCCCGATTGGCAGTATTTT
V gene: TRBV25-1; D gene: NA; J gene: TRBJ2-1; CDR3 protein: CASRGQLNNEQFF; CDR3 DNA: TGTGCCAGCAGAGGACAGCTCAACAATGAGCAGTTCTTC
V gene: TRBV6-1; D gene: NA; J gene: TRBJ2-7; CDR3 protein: CASSEVQRTYEQYF; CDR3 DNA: TGTGCCAGCAGTGAAGTACAGAGAACCTACGAGCAGTACTTC
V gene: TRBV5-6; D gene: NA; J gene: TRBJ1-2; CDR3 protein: CASSPGQLLYGYTF; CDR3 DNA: TGTGCCAGCAGCCCCGGACAGCTTCTCTATGGCTACACCTTC
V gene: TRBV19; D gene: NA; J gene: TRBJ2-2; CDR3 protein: CASSINRAGELFF; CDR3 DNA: TGTGCCAGTAGTATCAACAGGGCCGGGGAGCTGTTTTTT
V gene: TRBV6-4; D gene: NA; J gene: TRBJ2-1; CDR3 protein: CASSIDRSSYNEQFF; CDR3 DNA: TGTGCCAGCAGTATAGACAGGAGCTCCTACAATGAGCAGTTCTTC